These 3 T cell receptor beta chains originate from one sample sequenced in a study of CD8+ T cells in alopecia areata. RNA extraction was followed by reverse transcription into cDNA, which acted as the sequencing template. Profiled with immunoSEQ multiplex PCR; TCRdb holds only in-frame clones, not every one. The sample lists about 200,000 clones; 50% to 60% were seen once. Regarding treatment: oral pan-JAK inhibitor, 5-10 mg twice daily. The sample consisted of CD4+ T cells sorted from blood, taken at week 4, from a patient treated with tofacitinib. The receptors come from a human donor with alopecia areata.

V usage is TRBV4-3 and J usage is TRBJ1-2; D is uncertain. The CDR3 is 14 residues long. Germline V gives CDR1 LGHNA, CDR2 YSLEER. V shed 4 bases and J shed 0 bases, with 9 bases lying between them. The CDR3 sequence is CASSLRRTNYGYTF. The CDR3 nucleotides read TGCGCCAGCAGCCTCCGACGGACTAACTATGGCTACACCTTC.

The J gene is TRBJ1-1, the V gene TRBV6-1; no clear D gene. This CDR3 comprises 13 residues. The V end was cut by 8 bases, the J end by 0 bases, with 10 bases between. In germline, CDR1 is MNHNS, CDR2 SASEGT. The chain's CDR3 is CASFWTMNTEAFF. The CDR3 bases are TGTGCCAGCTTCTGGACTATGAACACTGAAGCTTTCTTT.

This clone has a handful of counts. The V gene is TRBV7-9, the J gene TRBJ1-1; D gene ambiguous. This CDR3 is built from 13 residues. Trimming took 3 bases from V and 5 from J, leaving 10 bases between them. In germline, CDR1 is SEHNR, CDR2 FQNEAQ (reference sequence). The DNA of the CDR3 is TGTGCCAGCAGCTTGGAACCAAGGACTGAAGCTTTCTTT. Its translation: CASSLEPRTEAFF. Supplemented by reference TRBV7-9 and TRBJ1-1, the full variable domain reads DTGVSQNPRHKITKRGQNVTFRCDPISEHNRLYWYRQTLGQGPEFLTYFQNEAQLEKSRLLSDRFSAERPKGSFSTLEIQRTEQGDSAMYLCASSLEPRTEAFFGQGTRLTVV.